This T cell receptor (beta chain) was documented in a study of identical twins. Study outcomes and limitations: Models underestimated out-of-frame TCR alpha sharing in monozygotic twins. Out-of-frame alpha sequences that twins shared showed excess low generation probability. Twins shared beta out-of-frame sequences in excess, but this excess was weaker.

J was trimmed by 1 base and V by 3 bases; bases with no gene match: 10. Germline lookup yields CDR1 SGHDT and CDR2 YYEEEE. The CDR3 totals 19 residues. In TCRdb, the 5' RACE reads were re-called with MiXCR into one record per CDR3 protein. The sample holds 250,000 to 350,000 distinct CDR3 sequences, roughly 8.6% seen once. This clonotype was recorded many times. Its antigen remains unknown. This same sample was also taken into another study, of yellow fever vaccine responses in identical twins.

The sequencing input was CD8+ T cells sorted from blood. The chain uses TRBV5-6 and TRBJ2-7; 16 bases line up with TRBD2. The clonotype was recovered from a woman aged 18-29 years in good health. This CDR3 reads CASSSHLGLAGGGSYEQYF. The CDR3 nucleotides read TGTGCCAGCAGCTCACATTTGGGACTAGCGGGAGGGGGTTCCTACGAGCAGTACTTC.